This is a list of T cell receptor beta chains from one sample in a study of cytomegalovirus exposure and HLA in healthy donors. The repertoire was sequenced with immunoSEQ multiplex PCR; TCRdb's copy has only in-frame clones and lacks some. The sample lists more than 95,000 clones; approximately 80% were seen once. Specimen: PBMCs. The source is a woman younger than 30 in good health and CMV-seropositive. CDR3s include the opening cysteine and the closing phenylalanine or tryptophan. A D gene is named only where the DNA matches it firmly. Only some rows state a clone size, as once, few, many or a class for expanded clones.

abundance,j_gene,d_gene,v_gene,len,CDR3aa,CDR3nt
.,TRBJ2-6,.,TRBV15,16,CATSRAGVLGANVLTF,TGTGCCACCAGCAGAGCGGGGGTCCTTGGGGCCAACGTCCTGACTTTC
.,TRBJ2-1,TRBD1,TRBV18,15,CASSGTGLLDNEQFF,TGTGCCAGCTCAGGGACAGGCCTCCTAGACAATGAGCAGTTCTTC
.,TRBJ2-1,TRBD2,TRBV7-9,16,CASSSISGNTYNEQFF,TGTGCCAGCAGCTCAATTAGCGGGAACACCTACAATGAGCAGTTCTTC
once,TRBJ2-7,.,TRBV6-1,14,CASSEWEASYEQYF,TGTGCCAGCAGTGAGTGGGAGGCCTCCTACGAGCAGTACTTC
.,TRBJ1-4,TRBD1,TRBV19,15,CASSPTDRGSEKLFF,TGTGCCAGTAGTCCTACGGACAGGGGAAGTGAAAAACTGTTTTTT
.,TRBJ1-2,TRBD1,TRBV15,19,CATSNTLEAGGSQDYGYTF,TGTGCCACCAGCAACACTTTAGAGGCAGGGGGCTCCCAAGATTATGGCTACACCTTC
.,TRBJ2-7,.,TRBV2,11,CASSESGWRNF,TGTGCCAGCAGTGAATCTGGGTGGAGGAACTTC
few,TRBJ2-3,TRBD2,TRBV6-4,16,CASSDSGKRDTDTQYF,TGTGCCAGCAGTGACTCGGGCAAGCGGGACACAGATACGCAGTATTTT
.,TRBJ1-1,.,TRBV13,15,CASSLQTGRNTEAFF,TGTGCCAGCAGCCTACAGACAGGTCGGAACACTGAAGCTTTCTTT
.,TRBJ2-5,.,TRBV28,14,CASSLEGSEETQYF,TGTGCCAGCAGTTTGGAGGGGTCGGAGGAGACCCAGTACTTC
few,TRBJ2-2,TRBD1,TRBV2,15,CASRGTGLNTGELFF,TGTGCCAGCAGGGGGACAGGCCTGAACACCGGGGAGCTGTTTTTT
.,TRBJ1-3,.,TRBV9,16,CASSVAGGDSGNTIYF,TGTGCCAGCAGCGTAGCTGGGGGCGACTCTGGAAACACCATATATTTT
.,TRBJ2-2,.,TRBV7-9,14,CASSLPDTTGELFF,TGTGCCAGCAGCCTGCCGGACACGACCGGGGAGCTGTTTTTT
few,TRBJ2-7,TRBD1,TRBV6-1,15,CASSGRTGQTYEQYF,TGTGCCAGCAGTGGGAGGACAGGGCAAACCTACGAGCAGTACTTC
.,TRBJ2-1,.,TRBV30,12,CAWKGGGHEQFF,TGTGCCTGGAAAGGCGGCGGGCATGAGCAGTTCTTC
.,TRBJ2-7,TRBD2,TRBV28,14,CASRLLAGSYEQYF,TGTGCCAGCAGGTTACTAGCGGGGTCCTACGAGCAGTACTTC
.,TRBJ2-6,.,TRBV5-1,16,CASSPVLVSGANVLTF,TGCGCCAGCAGCCCGGTCTTGGTGTCTGGGGCCAACGTCCTGACTTTC
.,TRBJ2-6,.,TRBV6-1,16,CASSEWQGPGANVLTF,TGTGCCAGCAGTGAATGGCAGGGGCCCGGGGCCAACGTCCTGACTTTC
few,TRBJ2-1,TRBD2,TRBV6-4,13,CASSDKGTSEQFF,TGTGCCAGCAGTGACAAGGGGACTAGCGAGCAGTTCTTC
.,TRBJ1-5,.,TRBV18,13,CASSPQGDQPQHF,TGTGCCAGCTCACCTCAGGGCGACCAGCCCCAGCATTTT
.,TRBJ2-5,.,TRBV5-1,11,CASSRQETQYF,TGCGCCAGCAGCCGACAGGAGACCCAGTACTTC
.,TRBJ1-2,TRBD1,TRBV5-1,14,CASSLSGGDYGYTF,TGCGCCAGCAGCTTGTCAGGGGGCGACTATGGCTACACCTTC
few,TRBJ2-3,.,TRBV6-1,12,CATLGPADTQYF,TGTGCCACTCTAGGCCCCGCAGATACGCAGTATTTT
.,TRBJ2-5,.,TRBV15,14,CATQISGSQETQYF,TGTGCCACCCAAATATCGGGGAGCCAAGAGACCCAGTACTTC
few,TRBJ2-1,TRBD2,TRBV14,15,CASSQELAGADEQFF,TGTGCCAGCAGCCAAGAACTAGCGGGAGCCGATGAGCAGTTCTTC
.,TRBJ2-1,.,TRBV25-1,16,CASSESRVSSYNEQFF,TGTGCCAGCAGTGAATCCCGGGTGAGCTCCTACAATGAGCAGTTCTTC
.,TRBJ1-5,TRBD1,TRBV6-1,16,CASSEAGTGSNQPQHF,TGTGCCAGCAGTGAAGCGGGGACAGGGAGCAATCAGCCCCAGCATTTT
many,TRBJ1-6,.,TRBV4-1,18,CASSQRTLTGSYNSPLHF,TGCGCCAGCAGCCAACGAACCCTGACAGGCTCCTATAATTCACCCCTCCACTTT
.,TRBJ1-4,.,TRBV2,16,CATAQETRGLYEKLFF,TGTGCCACCGCCCAAGAAACCCGGGGTCTTTATGAAAAACTGTTTTTT
few,TRBJ2-5,TRBD1,TRBV2,15,CASRKDRVHQETQYF,TGTGCCAGCAGGAAGGACAGGGTTCACCAAGAGACCCAGTACTTC